This TCR beta chain appears in the sequencing data of a study of OX40 agonist ivuxolimab in advanced cancers. Looking at the study overall: Three individuals attained partial responses, comprising one hepatocellular carcinoma case and two cutaneous melanoma cases.

Germline CDR1 is SGHTA and CDR2 is FQGNSA. This CDR3 comprises 14 residues. The V end was cut by 2 bases, the J end by 6 bases, with 14 bases between. As regards this clone: Its antigen remains unknown.

Sampled blood was obtained at baseline, cycle 4 day 1, and cycle 7 day 1. The repertoire was sequenced with immunoSEQ multiplex PCR; TCRdb's copy has only in-frame clones and lacks some. The sample holds some 86,000 clones; approximately 85% are singletons and the top ten take around 3.8%. Notes on the study in general: At doses 0.1 to 3.0 mg/kg, CD4+ and CD8+ clones expanded. Low normalized T-cell clonal expansion also characterized some of the nonresponders.

The sequence was collected from an adult with an advanced solid tumor such as melanoma, head and neck, liver or kidney cancer. The material was CD4+ or CD8+ T cells sorted from blood, obtained in a trial of the OX40 agonist ivuxolimab. The gene calls are TRBV7-2 and TRBJ2-7; D may be TRBD2 (5 bases). The CDR3 reads CASSLSGPSSEQYF. CDR3 nucleotides: TGTGCCAGCAGCTTAAGCGGCCCCTCCAGCGAGCAGTACTTC.